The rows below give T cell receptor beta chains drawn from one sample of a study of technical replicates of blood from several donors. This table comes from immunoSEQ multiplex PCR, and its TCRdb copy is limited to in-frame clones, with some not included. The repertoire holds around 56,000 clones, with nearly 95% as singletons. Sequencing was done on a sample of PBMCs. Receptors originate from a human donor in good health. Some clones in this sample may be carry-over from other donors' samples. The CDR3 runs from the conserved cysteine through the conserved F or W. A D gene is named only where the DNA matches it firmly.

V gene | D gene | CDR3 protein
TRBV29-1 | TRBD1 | CSVLSQDRGYYEQYF
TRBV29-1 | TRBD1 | CSVVNPRGFRNF
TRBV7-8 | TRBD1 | CASSLRTGRTGNTIYF
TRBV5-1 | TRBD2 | CASSTSGGYNEQFF
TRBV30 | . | CAWSVEGREAFF
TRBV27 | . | CASSTSGGAAKAFF
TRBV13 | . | CASSLGRNYGYTF
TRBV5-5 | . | CASSLQEIYEQYF
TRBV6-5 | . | CASSYSGLVQGGTQYF
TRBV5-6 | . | CASSLDRSAYEQYF
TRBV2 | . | CASRGRALSYEQYF
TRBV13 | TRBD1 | CASSYRDRGTEQYF
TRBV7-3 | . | CASSSSGGLTEAFF
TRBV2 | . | CASSTRDTRAGTEAFF
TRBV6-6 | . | CALYSEDYGYTF
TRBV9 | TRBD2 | CASTRGGDPRGELFF